One sample yielded the 22 T cell receptor beta chains listed below, sequenced in a study of PD-L1 blockade in urothelial cancer. Sample time point: pretreatment peripheral blood. Sequencing was performed with immunoSEQ multiplex PCR; in TCRdb, only in-frame clones are kept and a portion is missing. The sample includes about 93,000 clones, around 90% seen only once; the top ten take approximately 1.5%. This sample comprised PBMCs, obtained around atezolizumab (anti-PD-L1) treatment. All receptors come from a man between 60 and 70 years old with urothelial cancer.

The chain joins TRBV30 to TRBJ1-5; D unclear. The germline CDR1 and CDR2 sequences are GTSNPN and SVGIG (reference sequence). The CDR3 runs to 13 residues. Trimming removed 2 bases at V and 0 bases at J, with 5 bases between. CDR3 residues: CAWSQNSNQPQHF. Written as DNA, the CDR3 is TGTGCCTGGAGTCAGAATAGCAATCAGCCCCAGCATTTT. Together with reference TRBV30 and TRBJ1-5, the CDR3 gives the full variable domain: SQTIHQWPATLVQPVGSPLSLECTVEGTSNPNLYWYRQAAGRGLQLLFYSVGIGQISSEVPQNLSASRPQDRQFILSSKKLLLSDSGFYLCAWSQNSNQPQHFGDGTRLSIL.

The rearrangement links TRBV2 to TRBJ2-5; perhaps TRBD2 as D (6 bases). Deletions cut 11 bases from V and 2 bases from J, with 18 bases between. The CDR3 is 14 residues long. Germline V gene data show CDR1 as SNHLY and CDR2 as FYNNEI. The CDR3 region has the DNA TGTGCCGGGGGGAAGTCGAGCGGGCAAGAGACCCAGTACTTC. This codes for CAGGKSSGQETQYF.

The chain recombines TRBV10-3 with TRBJ2-7; 9 positions match TRBD2. The V gene's germline CDR1 is ENHRY and CDR2 SYGVKD. This CDR3 comprises 14 residues. Unmatched junction bases numbered 9, after V lost 11 bases and J lost 1 base. CDR3 region: CASRVSGGSYEQYF. In DNA form, the CDR3 reads TGTGCCTCGAGGGTCAGCGGGGGGTCCTACGAGCAGTACTTC.

In its sample, this clone was seen a few times. V usage is TRBV5-1 and J usage is TRBJ1-3; possible D gene TRBD1, 5 bases. CDR1 is SGHRS and CDR2 is YFSETQ in the germline V gene. V was clipped by 0 bases and J by 0 bases, with 10 bases between them. The CDR3 length is 16 residues. In DNA form, the CDR3 reads TGCGCCAGCAGCTTGGCCGTGGGGGGCTCTGGAAACACCATATATTTT. Encoded protein: CASSLAVGGSGNTIYF. Filled out from reference TRBV5-1 and TRBJ1-3, the complete variable domain reads KAGVTQTPRYLIKTRGQQVTLSCSPISGHRSVSWYQQTPGQGLQFLFEYFSETQRNKGNFPGRFSGRQFSNSRSEMNVSTLELGDSALYLCASSLAVGGSGNTIYFGEGSWLTVV.

V gene TRBV27 combines with J gene TRBJ2-1, with TRBD2 matching over 12 bases. V was pared by 2 bases and J by 9 bases, with 14 bases of the junction left unmatched. CDR1 and CDR2 (germline): MNHEY, SMNVEV (reference sequence). The CDR3 is 18 amino acids. The DNA of the CDR3 is TGTGCCAGCAGTTTACGGACAGGACCTAGCGGGAGGGTTGGTGAGCAGTTCTTC. Translating it yields CASSLRTGPSGRVGEQFF.

This chain links TRBV11-2 with TRBJ2-1; D remains unclear. There are 14 residues in the CDR3. The V gene lost 1 base and the J gene lost 0 bases, with 4 bases spanning the gap. Germline lookup yields CDR1 SGHAT and CDR2 FQNNGV. The CDR3 coding sequence is TGTGCCAGCAGCTTAGCGTACTCCTACAATGAGCAGTTCTTC. Translating gives CASSLAYSYNEQFF.

This clone came up a few times. The V call is TRBV5-4, the J call TRBJ2-2, with TRBD1 as a possible D gene (5 bases). Trimming left V 1 base short and J 1 base short, with 11 bases between. Germline V gene lookup returns CDR1 SGHNT and CDR2 YYREEE (reference sequence). The CDR3 has 16 residues. CDR3 amino acids: CASSLWQGGNTGELFF. CDR3 in DNA: TGTGCCAGCAGCTTGTGGCAGGGTGGGAACACCGGGGAGCTGTTTTTT. Supplemented by reference TRBV5-4 and TRBJ2-2, the full variable domain reads ETGVTQSPTHLIKTRGQQVTLRCSSQSGHNTVSWYQQALGQGPQFIFQYYREEENGRGNFPPRFSGLQFPNYSSELNVNALELDDSALYLCASSLWQGGNTGELFFGEGSRLTVL.

The V gene is TRBV9, the J gene TRBJ2-1; 9 positions match TRBD2. With 4 bases clipped from V and 2 bases from J, the junction kept 7 bases outside the gene matches. The CDR3 has 16 amino acids. Germline CDR1 and CDR2: SGDLS and YYNGEE. CDR3 bases: TGTGCCAGCAGCTCCCTAGCGGGGACTACCTACAATGAGCAGTTCTTC. It is translated as CASSSLAGTTYNEQFF.

V gene TRBV5-1 combines with J gene TRBJ2-7; 9 bases match TRBD1. The CDR3 runs to 21 residues. The junction had 24 bases not matched to a gene; V was cut back by 0 bases and J by 5 bases. CDR1 is SGHRS, CDR2 YFSETQ, per germline. The CDR3: CASSLGPSRDRDPGWGDEQYF. In DNA form, the CDR3 reads TGCGCCAGCAGCTTGGGGCCCAGCCGGGACAGGGACCCGGGGTGGGGGGACGAGCAGTACTTC.

In this sample, this clone turned up a few times. The chain carries TRBV11-2 and TRBJ1-1; D gene ambiguous. This CDR3 comprises 15 residues. Trimming shortened V by 0 bases and J by 0 bases, and 8 bases separated the two germline ends. Germline loops: CDR1 SGHAT, CDR2 FQNNGV. CDR3 DNA sequence: TGTGCCAGCAGCTTAGAAGGAGTGGTGAACACTGAAGCTTTCTTT. Its protein product is CASSLEGVVNTEAFF.

The chain carries TRBV5-1 and TRBJ1-3, with a possible D match to TRBD1 (5 bases). The V gene lost 1 base and the J gene lost 0 bases, with 11 bases spanning the gap. The germline gives CDR1 SGHRS, CDR2 YFSETQ. This CDR3 comprises 16 residues. CDR3 DNA: TGCGCCAGCAGCTTGTTCGGGGGACTCTCTGGAAACACCATATATTTT. This encodes CASSLFGGLSGNTIYF.

V and J are TRBV5-1 and TRBJ1-5, with D possibly TRBD1 on 5 matching bases. Germline CDR1 reads SGHRS; CDR2 reads YFSETQ. The CDR3 length is 14 residues. With 1 base removed from V and 2 bases from J, the gap between germline ends came to 7 bases. The CDR3 sequence: CASSLRGGNQPQHF. CDR3 nucleotides: TGCGCCAGCAGCTTGAGGGGTGGCAATCAGCCCCAGCATTTT. The full variable domain, completed using reference TRBV5-1 and TRBJ1-5, is KAGVTQTPRYLIKTRGQQVTLSCSPISGHRSVSWYQQTPGQGLQFLFEYFSETQRNKGNFPGRFSGRQFSNSRSEMNVSTLELGDSALYLCASSLRGGNQPQHFGDGTRLSIL.

This sequence joins TRBV5-5 and TRBJ2-6; 9 bases match TRBD1. Germline V CDR1 and CDR2: SGHKS, YYEKEE (reference sequence). The ends lost 3 bases at V and 0 bases at J; junction bases unmatched: 10. The CDR3 runs 19 residues. Here the CDR3 reads CASSSNRGQGNSGANVLTF. CDR3 nucleotides: TGTGCCAGCAGCTCCAATCGGGGACAGGGCAACTCTGGGGCCAACGTCCTGACTTTC. Full variable domain (remainder filled in from reference TRBV5-5 and TRBJ2-6): DAGVTQSPTHLIKTRGQQVTLRCSPISGHKSVSWYQQVLGQGPQFIFQYYEKEERGRGNFPDRFSARQFPNYSSELNVNALLLGDSALYLCASSSNRGQGNSGANVLTFGAGSRLTVL.

The chain recombines TRBV28 with TRBJ2-1; 10 bases are a match to TRBD2. The length of the CDR3 is 15 residues. The V gene's germline CDR1 is MDHEN and CDR2 SYDVKM. Trimming removed 5 bases from V and 3 bases from J; junction bases left unmatched: 4. The CDR3 loop reads CASSPQREGYNEQFF. The CDR3 nucleotides read TGTGCCAGCAGTCCCCAGCGGGAGGGCTACAATGAGCAGTTCTTC.

The chain combines TRBV7-9 with TRBJ2-3; the D is unclear. The V end was cut by 3 bases, the J end by 6 bases, with 4 bases between. CDR3 size: 11 residues. Looked up from germline, CDR1 is SEHNR and CDR2 is FQNEAQ (reference sequence). The CDR3 region is CASSLEDTQYF. The CDR3 DNA sequence: TGTGCCAGCAGCTTGGAGGATACGCAGTATTTT.

The V and J genes are TRBV29-1 and TRBJ2-7, with TRBD2 as a possible D gene (6 bases). The ends were cut back, 6 bases at V and 0 bases at J, with 18 bases in the middle. Per germline, CDR1 SQVTM and CDR2 ANQGSEA. The CDR3 has 15 residues. As DNA, the CDR3 is TGCAGCGTCGAAAGAGGCGGGACGGTCTCCTACGAGCAGTACTTC. Translation gives CSVERGGTVSYEQYF.

The chain is built from TRBV4-3 and TRBJ2-3; 11 nucleotides line up with TRBD2. This CDR3 is 16 amino acids long. Looked up from germline, CDR1 is LGHNA and CDR2 is YSLEER. Trimming removed 5 bases from V and 4 bases from J; junction bases left unmatched: 8. CDR3 bases: TGCGCCAGCAGCACCCGGACTAGCGGGCGGGCAGATACGCAGTATTTT. It yields the protein CASSTRTSGRADTQYF.

This chain connects TRBV7-9 to TRBJ1-4; D may be TRBD1 (6 bases). V gave up 5 bases and J gave up 7 bases, with 14 bases separating them. Germline V gene sequence: CDR1 SEHNR, CDR2 FQNEAQ (reference sequence). The CDR3 contains 14 residues. The chain's CDR3 is CASSPPGRGEKLFF. CDR3 sequence (DNA): TGTGCCAGCAGCCCCCCGGGCAGGGGTGAAAAACTGTTTTTT.

This chain joins TRBV5-1 and TRBJ1-2; TRBD1 agrees at 7 bases. Trimming cost V 4 bases and J 4 bases; bases outside gene matches: 10. Per the germline V gene, CDR1 is SGHRS and CDR2 is YFSETQ. There are 15 residues in the CDR3. CDR3 in DNA: TGCGCCAGCAGCACCAGACCGGGACAGTTCTATGGCTACACCTTC. Protein product: CASSTRPGQFYGYTF.

This chain connects TRBV5-6 to TRBJ2-3; TRBD1 matches at 8 bases. V was clipped by 5 bases and J by 3 bases; unmatched bases: 11. The CDR3 length is 16 residues. Germline V lookup: CDR1 SGHDT, CDR2 YYEEEE. The CDR3 region is CASSLTGQGGTDTQYF. DNA for the CDR3: TGTGCCAGCAGTTTGACCGGACAGGGAGGAACAGATACGCAGTATTTT.

The chain employs TRBV10-2 and TRBJ1-5; 7 bases line up with TRBD1. V shed 6 bases, J shed 1 base, and the junction held 0 bases outside the gene matches. This CDR3 comprises 13 residues. The V gene's germline CDR1 is WSHSY and CDR2 SAAADI. The CDR3 region has the DNA TGCGCCAGCAGACAGGGGAGCAATCAGCCCCAGCATTTT. This codes for CASRQGSNQPQHF.

A single count supports this clone. Compared with germline, one end of the junction differs, possibly owing to a read error. The chain links TRBV14 to TRBJ2-5; D perhaps matches TRBD2 (6 bases). Germline assignment: CDR1 SGHDN and CDR2 FVKESK. There are 13 residues in the CDR3. CDR3 sequence (DNA): TGTGCCAGCAGCCATGCGGGGCAAGGGACCCAGTACTTC. This gives the protein CASSHAGQGTQYF.